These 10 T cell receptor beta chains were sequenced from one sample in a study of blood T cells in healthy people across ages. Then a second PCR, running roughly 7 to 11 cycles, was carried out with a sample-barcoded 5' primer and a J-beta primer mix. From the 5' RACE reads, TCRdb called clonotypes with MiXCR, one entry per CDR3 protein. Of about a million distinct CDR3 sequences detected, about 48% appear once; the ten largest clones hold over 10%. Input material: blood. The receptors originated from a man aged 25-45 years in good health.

Written as DNA, the CDR3 is TGTGCCAGCAGTGAATATGTGGACTACGAGCAGTACTTC. It is translated as CASSEYVDYEQYF. This rearrangement joins TRBV25-1 to TRBJ2-7; D is uncertain. CDR3 size: 13 residues. V was trimmed by 0 bases and J by 3 bases, leaving 6 bases between them. From germline, CDR1 is MGHDK and CDR2 SYGVNS.

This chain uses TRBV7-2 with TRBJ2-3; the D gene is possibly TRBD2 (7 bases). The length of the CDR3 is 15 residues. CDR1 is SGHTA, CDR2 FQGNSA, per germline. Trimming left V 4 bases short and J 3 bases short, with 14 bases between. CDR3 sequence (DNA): TGTGCCAGCAGCTCCTGGGGGGGCAGAACAGATACGCAGTATTTT. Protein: CASSSWGGRTDTQYF.

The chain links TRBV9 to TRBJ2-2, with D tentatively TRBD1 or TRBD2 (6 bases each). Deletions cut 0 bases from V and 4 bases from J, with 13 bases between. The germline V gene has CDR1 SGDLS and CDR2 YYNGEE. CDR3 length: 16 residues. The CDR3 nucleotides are TGTGCCAGCAGCGTAGATCCGGGGGCGGGCACCGGGGAGCTGTTTTTT. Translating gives CASSVDPGAGTGELFF.

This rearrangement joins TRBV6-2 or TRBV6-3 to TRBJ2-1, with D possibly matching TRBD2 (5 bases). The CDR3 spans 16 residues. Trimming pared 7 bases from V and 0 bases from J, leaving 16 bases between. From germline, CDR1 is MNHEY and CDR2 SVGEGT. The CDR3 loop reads CASTPTGVSSYNEQFF. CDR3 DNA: TGTGCCAGCACTCCTACCGGGGTTAGCTCCTACAATGAGCAGTTCTTC.

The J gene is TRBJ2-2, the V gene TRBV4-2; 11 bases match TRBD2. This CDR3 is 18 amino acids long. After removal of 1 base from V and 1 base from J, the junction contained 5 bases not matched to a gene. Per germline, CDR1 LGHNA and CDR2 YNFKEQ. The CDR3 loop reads CASSQALAGGQNTGELFF. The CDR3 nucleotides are TGTGCCAGCAGCCAAGCTCTAGCGGGGGGCCAGAACACCGGGGAGCTGTTTTTT.

The CDR3 here is CASSQPRQGSTEAFF. The CDR3 DNA follows: TGTGCCAGCAGCCAACCGAGACAGGGGAGCACTGAAGCTTTCTTT. The chain uses TRBV3-1 and TRBJ1-1, with TRBD1 matching 8 bases. With 2 bases clipped from V and 4 bases from J, the junction kept 6 bases outside the gene matches. Germline V gene sequence: CDR1 LGHDT, CDR2 YNNKEL (reference sequence). This CDR3 contains 15 residues.

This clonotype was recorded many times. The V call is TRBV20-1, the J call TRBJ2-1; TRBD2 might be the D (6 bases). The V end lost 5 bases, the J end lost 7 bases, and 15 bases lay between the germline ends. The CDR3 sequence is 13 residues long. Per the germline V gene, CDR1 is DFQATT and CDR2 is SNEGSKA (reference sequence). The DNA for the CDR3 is TGCAGTGCTCAAGCGGAGGGGCGGAATGAGCAGTTCTTC. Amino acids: CSAQAEGRNEQFF.

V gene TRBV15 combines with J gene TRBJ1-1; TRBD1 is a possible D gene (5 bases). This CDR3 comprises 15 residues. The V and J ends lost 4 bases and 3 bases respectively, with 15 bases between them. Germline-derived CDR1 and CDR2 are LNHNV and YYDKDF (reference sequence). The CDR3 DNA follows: TGTGCCACCAGCAACGGGGACGGAGATCACACTGAAGCTTTCTTT. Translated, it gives CATSNGDGDHTEAFF. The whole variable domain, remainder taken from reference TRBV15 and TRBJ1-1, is DAMVIQNPRYQVTQFGKPVTLSCSQTLNHNVMYWYQQKSSQAPKLLFHYYDKDFNNEADTPDNFQSRRPNTSFCFLDIRSPGLGDTAMYLCATSNGDGDHTEAFFGQGTRLTVV.

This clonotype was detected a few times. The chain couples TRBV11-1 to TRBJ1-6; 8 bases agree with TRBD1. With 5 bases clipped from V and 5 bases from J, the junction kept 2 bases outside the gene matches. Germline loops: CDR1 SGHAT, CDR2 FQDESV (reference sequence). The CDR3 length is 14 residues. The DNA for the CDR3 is TGTGCCAGCAGCCGGACAGGGAATAATTCACCCCTCCACTTT. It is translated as CASSRTGNNSPLHF.

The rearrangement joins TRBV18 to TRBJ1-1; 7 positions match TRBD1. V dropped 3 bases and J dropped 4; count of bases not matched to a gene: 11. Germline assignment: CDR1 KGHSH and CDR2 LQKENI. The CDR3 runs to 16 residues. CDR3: CASSPGTAMIPTEAFF. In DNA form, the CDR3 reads TGTGCCAGCTCACCGGGGACAGCAATGATCCCCACTGAAGCTTTCTTT.